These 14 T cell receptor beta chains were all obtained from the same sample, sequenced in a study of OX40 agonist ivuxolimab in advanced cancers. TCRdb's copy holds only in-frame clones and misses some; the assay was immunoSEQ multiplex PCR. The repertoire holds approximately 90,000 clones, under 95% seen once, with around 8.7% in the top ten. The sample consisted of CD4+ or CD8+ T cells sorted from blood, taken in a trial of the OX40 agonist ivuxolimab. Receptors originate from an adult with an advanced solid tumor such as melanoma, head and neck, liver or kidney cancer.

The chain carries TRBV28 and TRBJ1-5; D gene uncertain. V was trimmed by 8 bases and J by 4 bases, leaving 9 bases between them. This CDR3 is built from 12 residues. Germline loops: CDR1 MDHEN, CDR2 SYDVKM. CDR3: CASRIWNQPQHF. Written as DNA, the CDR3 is TGTGCCAGCCGAATTTGGAATCAGCCCCAGCATTTT. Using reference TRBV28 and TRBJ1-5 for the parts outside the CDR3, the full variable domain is DVKVTQSSRYLVKRTGEKVFLECVQDMDHENMFWYRQDPGLGLRLIYFSYDVKMKEKGDIPEGYSVSREKKERFSLILESASTNQTSMYLCASRIWNQPQHFGDGTRLSIL.

For the CDR3, the DNA is TGTGCCAGCAGCTTATTTGGGGAAGAGACCCAGTACTTC. Translating gives CASSLFGEETQYF. The chain has TRBV11-3 and TRBJ2-5; the D is unclear. Germline values: CDR1 SGHNT, CDR2 YENEEA. The ends were cut back, 2 bases at V and 3 bases at J, with 7 bases in the middle. There are 13 residues in the CDR3. Filled out from reference TRBV11-3 and TRBJ2-5, the complete variable domain reads EAGVVQSPRYKIIEKKQPVAFWCNPISGHNTLYWYLQNLGQGPELLIRYENEEAVDDSQLPKDRFSAERLKGVDSTLKIQPAELGDSAVYLCASSLFGEETQYFGPGTRLLVL.

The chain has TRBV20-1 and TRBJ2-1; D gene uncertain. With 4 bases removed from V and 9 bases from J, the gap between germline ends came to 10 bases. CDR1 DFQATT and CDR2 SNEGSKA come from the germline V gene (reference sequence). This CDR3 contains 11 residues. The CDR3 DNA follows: TGCAGTGCTAACTTCTTCGGTGAGCAGTTCTTC. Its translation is CSANFFGEQFF.

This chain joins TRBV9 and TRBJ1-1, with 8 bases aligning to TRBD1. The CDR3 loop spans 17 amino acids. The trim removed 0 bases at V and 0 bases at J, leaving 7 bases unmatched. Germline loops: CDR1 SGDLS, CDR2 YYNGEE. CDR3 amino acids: CASSVAPGGSMNTEAFF. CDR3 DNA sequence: TGTGCCAGCAGCGTAGCCCCAGGGGGCAGTATGAACACTGAAGCTTTCTTT.

The CDR3 reads CASSLSAGSNYGYTF. The DNA of the CDR3 is TGTGCCAGCAGTTTATCGGCAGGATCCAACTATGGCTACACCTTC. The chain recombines TRBV27 with TRBJ1-2; D call uncertain. From germline, CDR1 is MNHEY and CDR2 SMNVEV (reference sequence). The CDR3 is 15 residues long. V was clipped by 0 bases and J by 2 bases, with 10 bases between them.

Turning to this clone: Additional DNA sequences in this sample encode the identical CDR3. The CDR3 reads CSVASLNEQFF. CDR3 DNA: TGCAGCGTTGCCAGTCTGAATGAGCAGTTCTTC. The rearrangement links TRBV29-1 to TRBJ2-1, with D unclear. Trimming left V 4 bases short and J 7 bases short, with 8 bases between. The CDR3 spans 11 residues. Germline V gene sequence: CDR1 SQVTM, CDR2 ANQGSEA.

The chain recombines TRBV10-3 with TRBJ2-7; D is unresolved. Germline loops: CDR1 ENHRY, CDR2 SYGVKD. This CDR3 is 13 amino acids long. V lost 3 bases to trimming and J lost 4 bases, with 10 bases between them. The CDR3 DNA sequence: TGTGCCATCAGTGAAGATCGGCCATACGAGCAGTACTTC. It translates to CAISEDRPYEQYF.

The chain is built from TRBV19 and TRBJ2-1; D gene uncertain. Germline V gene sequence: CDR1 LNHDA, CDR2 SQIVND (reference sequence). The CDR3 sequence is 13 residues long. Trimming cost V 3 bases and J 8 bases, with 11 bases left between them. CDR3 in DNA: TGTGCCAGTAGTATTATAGTTGGCTATGAGCAGTTCTTC. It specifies CASSIIVGYEQFF.

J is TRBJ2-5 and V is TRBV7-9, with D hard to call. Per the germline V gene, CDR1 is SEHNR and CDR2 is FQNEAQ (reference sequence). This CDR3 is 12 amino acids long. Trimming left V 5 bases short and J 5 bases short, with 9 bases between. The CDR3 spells CASSQFGETQYF. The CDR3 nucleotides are TGTGCCAGCAGCCAGTTTGGGGAGACCCAGTACTTC.

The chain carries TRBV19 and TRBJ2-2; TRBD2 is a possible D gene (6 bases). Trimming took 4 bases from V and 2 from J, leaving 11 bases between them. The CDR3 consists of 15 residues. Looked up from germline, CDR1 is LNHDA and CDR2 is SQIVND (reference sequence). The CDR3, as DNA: TGTGCCAGTAGTAGTCGCGGGGTCAACACCGGGGAGCTGTTTTTT. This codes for CASSSRGVNTGELFF.

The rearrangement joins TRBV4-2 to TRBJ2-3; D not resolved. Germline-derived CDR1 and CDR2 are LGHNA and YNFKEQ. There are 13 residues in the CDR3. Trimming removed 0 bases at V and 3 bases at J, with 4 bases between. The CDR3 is CASSQDRTDTQYF. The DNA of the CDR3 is TGTGCCAGCAGCCAAGATCGTACAGATACGCAGTATTTT.

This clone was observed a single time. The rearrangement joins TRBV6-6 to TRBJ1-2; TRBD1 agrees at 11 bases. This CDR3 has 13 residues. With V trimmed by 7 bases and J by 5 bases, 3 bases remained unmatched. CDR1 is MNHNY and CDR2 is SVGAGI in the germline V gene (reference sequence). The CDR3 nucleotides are TGTGCCAGCATGGGGACAGGGGGTTATGGCTACACCTTC. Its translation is CASMGTGGYGYTF.

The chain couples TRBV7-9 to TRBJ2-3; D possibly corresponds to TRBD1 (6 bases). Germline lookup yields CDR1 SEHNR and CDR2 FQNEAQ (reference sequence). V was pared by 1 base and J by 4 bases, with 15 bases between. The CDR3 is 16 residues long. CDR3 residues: CASSLGGGQKADTQYF. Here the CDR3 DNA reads TGTGCCAGCAGCTTAGGAGGCGGACAGAAGGCAGATACGCAGTATTTT.

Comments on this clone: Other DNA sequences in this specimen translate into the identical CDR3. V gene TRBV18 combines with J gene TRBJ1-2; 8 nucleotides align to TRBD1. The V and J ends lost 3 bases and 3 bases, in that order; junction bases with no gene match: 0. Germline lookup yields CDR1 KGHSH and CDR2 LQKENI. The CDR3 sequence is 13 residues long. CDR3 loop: CASSPDRDYGYTF. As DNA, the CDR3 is TGTGCCAGCTCACCGGACAGGGACTATGGCTACACCTTC.